Sequencing of this T cell receptor (beta chain) was carried out in a study of blood T cell repertoires in COVID-19. Cohort placement rested on clinical history that participants reported themselves. Those designated as exposed participants met a COVID-19 case within 2 weeks before study entry. From germline, CDR1 is MNHNS and CDR2 SASEGT. V was pared by 2 bases and J by 3 bases, with 11 bases between. This CDR3 region has 15 residues. Authors' methods: Reference gene primer amplification gave nucleated cell count estimates. Clones were read by immunoSEQ multiplex PCR, and TCRdb kept only the in-frame ones, dropping some. The DNA was the basis for D and trimming; V, J and clone size are from that table. The table has 290,000 or so clones, about four fifths seen once.

The sample consisted of PBMCs or T cells enriched from blood (not recorded which). This receptor was obtained from a man aged 35 to 55 who had been exposed to COVID-19. This chain links TRBV6-1 with TRBJ1-5; D gene uncertain. CDR3 residues: CASSEQAMINQPQHF. In nucleotides, the CDR3 is TGTGCCAGCAGTGAACAAGCTATGATCAATCAGCCCCAGCATTTT.